These 28 T cell receptor beta chains were all obtained from the same sample, sequenced in a study of identical twins. Via MiXCR, TCRdb re-called the 5' RACE reads, giving one row per CDR3 protein. The sample lists about 720,000 distinct CDR3 sequences, approximately 18% occurring once. These data were also filed under a second study, of T cells expressing NK-cell markers.

The sequencing input was PBMCs. The receptors here all came from a woman younger than 35 in good health.

Only a few counts were recorded for this clonotype. The chain has TRBV2 and TRBJ2-3, with 11 bases identical to TRBD2. The V and J ends lost 7 bases and 4 bases, in that order; junction bases with no gene match: 10. Germline V lookup: CDR1 SNHLY, CDR2 FYNNEI. The CDR3 sequence is 16 residues long. Here the CDR3 reads CASIRSLAGGSDTQYF. For the CDR3, the DNA is TGTGCCAGCATACGTTCTCTAGCGGGGGGCTCAGATACGCAGTATTTT. The full variable domain, its missing parts supplied by reference TRBV2 and TRBJ2-3, is EPEVTQTPSHQVTQMGQEVILRCVPISNHLYFYWYRQILGQKVEFLVSFYNNEISEKSEIFDDQFSVERPDGSNFTLKIRSTKLEDSAMYFCASIRSLAGGSDTQYFGPGTRLTVL.

This clonotype was detected only a few times. V is TRBV12-3 or TRBV12-4 and J is TRBJ1-1, with D uncertain. The germline V and J ends were trimmed by 8 bases and 6 bases, with 10 bases remaining between them. This CDR3 has 11 amino acids. CDR3 amino acids: CASGLTAEAFF. The CDR3 DNA reads TGTGCCAGCGGCCTTACGGCTGAAGCTTTCTTT.

The chain uses TRBV5-1 and TRBJ2-1; 11 positions match TRBD2. J gave up 3 bases and V 1 base, and 6 bases lay outside the gene matches. Germline V gene data show CDR1 as SGHRS and CDR2 as YFSETQ. The CDR3 spans 17 residues. The CDR3 spells CASSLTQTSGNYNEQFF. The CDR3 DNA follows: TGCGCCAGCAGCTTGACCCAGACTAGCGGGAACTACAATGAGCAGTTCTTC.

The sample holds a few counts of this clonotype. This chain links TRBV7-9 with TRBJ2-7; tentatively, D is TRBD2 (6 bases). The CDR3 extends over 14 amino acids. Germline CDR1 reads SEHNR; CDR2 reads FQNEAQ (reference sequence). V was cut by 5 bases and J by 3 bases, with 14 bases left in between. CDR3 nucleotides: TGTGCCAGCAGCAAGGCCGGACTACACTACGAGCAGTACTTC. Translating gives CASSKAGLHYEQYF.

This clonotype was counted a few times. The chain links TRBV3-1 to TRBJ1-2; D unresolved. The V end was cut by 0 bases, the J end by 8 bases, with 13 bases between. This CDR3 has 14 residues. The germline V gene has CDR1 LGHDT and CDR2 YNNKEL (reference sequence). The DNA of the CDR3 is TGTGCCAGCAGCCAAGATATCCGGGCGGGAGGCTACACCTTC. It codes for CASSQDIRAGGYTF.

The rearrangement uses TRBV6-6 and TRBJ1-5, with D uncertain. In germline, CDR1 is MNHNY, CDR2 SVGAGI (reference sequence). V was pared by 6 bases and J by 3 bases, with 6 bases between. The CDR3 has 12 residues. In DNA form, the CDR3 reads TGTGCCAGCAGACAGCTCAATCAGCCCCAGCATTTT. Protein sequence: CASRQLNQPQHF.

This clonotype was seen more than once but under ten times. The CDR3 loop reads CASGGPQGLGETQYF. The CDR3 coding sequence is TGTGCCAGCGGGGGACCACAGGGGCTAGGGGAGACCCAGTACTTC. The chain uses TRBV12-3 or TRBV12-4 and TRBJ2-5, with 7 bases fitting TRBD1. CDR3 length equals 15 residues. V shed 8 bases, J shed 5 bases, and the junction held 14 bases outside the gene matches.

This clonotype was seen more than once but under ten times. The chain joins TRBV4-2 to TRBJ2-3, with 7 nucleotides matching TRBD2. Germline loops: CDR1 LGHNA, CDR2 YNFKEQ. The J segment lost 5 bases and the V segment lost 2 bases, leaving 4 bases of the junction unmatched. The CDR3 length is 14 residues. The CDR3 DNA sequence: TGTGCCAGCAGCCAAAGTGGGGGGGGAGATACGCAGTATTTT. Encoded protein: CASSQSGGGDTQYF.

This clonotype was counted at least ten times. The V and J genes are TRBV20-1 and TRBJ2-5, with TRBD2 identical over 8 bases. The J segment lost 6 bases and the V segment lost 4 bases, leaving 7 bases of the junction unmatched. The CDR3 loop spans 13 amino acids. In germline, CDR1 is DFQATT, CDR2 SNEGSKA (reference sequence). DNA of the CDR3: TGCAGTGCTACCACGGGAGGGTTAAAGACCCAGTACTTC. Translated: CSATTGGLKTQYF.

This clonotype was observed many times. The V gene is TRBV5-1, the J gene TRBJ1-1; a weak D match, TRBD1 (5 bases). Germline assignment: CDR1 SGHRS and CDR2 YFSETQ. Between the trimmed V and J ends, which lost 0 bases and 7 bases, there was a span of 19 bases. The CDR3 length is 16 residues. CDR3: CASSLGTQGSGSEAFF. The DNA of the CDR3 is TGCGCCAGCAGCTTGGGGACCCAGGGCTCTGGGAGTGAAGCTTTCTTT.

The chain links TRBV7-3 to TRBJ1-2; tentatively, D is TRBD1 (5 bases). The CDR3 has 12 residues. Deletions cut 6 bases from V and 4 bases from J, with 9 bases between. Germline CDR1 SGHTA, CDR2 FQGTGA. In DNA, the CDR3 is TGTGCCAGCAGAACGGGGGGCTATGGCTACACCTTC. Translated, it gives CASRTGGYGYTF.

The chain recombines TRBV30 with TRBJ2-1; D is perhaps TRBD2 (6 bases). From germline, CDR1 is GTSNPN and CDR2 SVGIG (reference sequence). The CDR3 runs to 11 residues. V was cut by 4 bases and J by 12 bases, with 13 bases left in between. Here the CDR3 DNA reads TGTGCCTGGACGGAGGGGAGGAGGCAGTTCTTC. Translation gives CAWTEGRRQFF.

This chain uses TRBV4-3 with TRBJ2-1, with D hard to call. The CDR3 consists of 14 residues. V dropped 0 bases and J dropped 8 bases, with 11 bases sitting between them. CDR1 and CDR2 (germline): LGHNA, YSLEER. This CDR3 reads CASSQEVWAYEQFF. Here the CDR3 DNA reads TGCGCCAGCAGCCAAGAAGTCTGGGCATATGAGCAGTTCTTC.

The chain employs TRBV20-1 and TRBJ2-1; TRBD2 might be the D (5 bases). CDR1 and CDR2 (germline): DFQATT, SNEGSKA (reference sequence). The germline V and J ends were trimmed by 0 bases and 15 bases, with 12 bases remaining between them. The CDR3 contains 11 residues. The CDR3 region has the DNA TGCAGTGCTAGAGATGGAGGACGACGGTTCTTC. It specifies CSARDGGRRFF.

The sample holds many counts of this clonotype. The chain links TRBV6-1 to TRBJ2-3; 7 nucleotides align to TRBD1. The CDR3 contains 13 residues. V was pared by 6 bases and J by 6 bases, with 6 bases of the junction left unmatched. The germline V gene has CDR1 MNHNS and CDR2 SASEGT. The DNA for the CDR3 is TGTGCCAGCAGCCCTACAGGGGCGGATACGCAGTATTTT. Amino acid sequence: CASSPTGADTQYF.

This clonotype was seen only a few times. The chain links TRBV6-2 or TRBV6-3 to TRBJ2-1, with a tentative D call TRBD2 (6 bases). The CDR3 spans 15 residues. V lost 0 bases and J lost 7, with 13 bases in between. The germline CDR1 and CDR2 sequences are MNHEY and SVGEGT. The CDR3 nucleotides read TGTGCCAGCAGTTACTCGAGCGGGCTCGGGAATGAGCAGTTCTTC. Translation gives CASSYSSGLGNEQFF.

This chain joins TRBV20-1 and TRBJ2-2, with TRBD2 identical over 10 bases. Per germline, CDR1 DFQATT and CDR2 SNEGSKA (reference sequence). This CDR3 has 12 amino acids. DNA for the CDR3: TGCGGAGCGGGGGGGCACGCCGGGGAGCTGTTTTTT. Amino acids: CGAGGHAGELFF.

This clonotype was found a few times. This rearrangement joins TRBV20-1 to TRBJ2-3; 7 bases map to TRBD2. The CDR3 is 14 residues long. V was clipped by 6 bases and J by 2 bases; unmatched bases: 8. Germline V CDR1 and CDR2: DFQATT, SNEGSKA (reference sequence). CDR3 bases: TGCAGTGCAGCCGGACTAGGGGTCACAGATACGCAGTATTTT. It translates to CSAAGLGVTDTQYF.

V gene TRBV6-1 combines with J gene TRBJ2-5, with D possibly matching TRBD1 (5 bases). Germline V gene sequence: CDR1 MNHNS, CDR2 SASEGT. There are 16 residues in the CDR3. The germline V and J ends were trimmed by 2 bases and 5 bases, with 18 bases remaining between them. CDR3 in amino acids: CASSEIQGPSWETQYF. For the CDR3, the DNA is TGTGCCAGCAGTGAAATTCAGGGCCCCTCGTGGGAGACCCAGTACTTC.

The rearrangement joins TRBV20-1 to TRBJ1-4; D not resolved. Per the germline V gene, CDR1 is DFQATT and CDR2 is SNEGSKA (reference sequence). This CDR3 comprises 12 residues. Trimming pared 3 bases from V and 8 bases from J, leaving 10 bases between. CDR3 protein: CSASWSHEKLFF. The DNA of the CDR3 is TGCAGTGCTAGTTGGAGCCACGAAAAACTGTTTTTT.

The chain recombines TRBV29-1 with TRBJ1-1; D call uncertain. The germline gives CDR1 SQVTM, CDR2 ANQGSEA. This CDR3 is 13 amino acids long. With 7 bases removed from V and 3 bases from J, the gap between germline ends came to 15 bases. The CDR3 bases are TGCAGCGCTACTCATAGGAGGGACACTGAAGCTTTCTTT. It yields the protein CSATHRRDTEAFF.

V is TRBV27 and J is TRBJ2-7, with D unclear. V lost 6 bases, J lost 6 bases, and 12 bases lay in between. The V gene's germline CDR1 is MNHEY and CDR2 SMNVEV (reference sequence). This CDR3 region has 12 residues. The CDR3 loop reads CASRPAVGEQYF. CDR3 bases: TGTGCCAGCAGACCGGCGGTCGGCGAGCAGTACTTC.

This rearrangement joins TRBV11-2 to TRBJ2-7, with TRBD2 matching 9 bases. V lost 3 bases to trimming and J lost 0 bases; unmatched junction nucleotides: 12. Germline V gives CDR1 SGHAT, CDR2 FQNNGV. The CDR3 totals 18 residues. This CDR3 reads CASSFIRTSARPSYEQYF. CDR3 DNA: TGTGCCAGCAGCTTCATAAGGACTAGCGCAAGACCCTCCTACGAGCAGTACTTC.

V is TRBV20-1 and J is TRBJ2-1, with D possibly TRBD2 on 5 matching bases. Germline CDR1 DFQATT, CDR2 SNEGSKA (reference sequence). Trimming took 3 bases from V and 1 from J, leaving 10 bases between them. This CDR3 region has 14 residues. The DNA for the CDR3 is TGCAGTGCTAGTCGAGGGAAGTCCTACAATGAGCAGTTCTTC. Translated, it gives CSASRGKSYNEQFF.

The rearrangement links TRBV20-1 to TRBJ2-3; maybe TRBD2 (6 bases). The germline V and J ends were trimmed by 6 bases and 0 bases, with 13 bases remaining between them. The CDR3 runs to 14 residues. Germline assignment: CDR1 DFQATT and CDR2 SNEGSKA (reference sequence). In DNA form, the CDR3 reads TGCAGTGCCGCTGCTAGCGTGAGCACAGATACGCAGTATTTT. Protein product: CSAAASVSTDTQYF.

In this sample, this clonotype turned up a few times. The CDR3 loop is CASSPTGFYEQYF. The CDR3 nucleotides read TGTGCCAGCAGCCCAACAGGGTTTTACGAGCAGTACTTC. The chain carries TRBV25-1 and TRBJ2-7; possibly TRBD1 for D (6 bases). Trimming shortened V by 6 bases and J by 4 bases, and 13 bases separated the two germline ends. The CDR3 runs 13 residues. CDR1 and CDR2 (germline): MGHDK, SYGVNS.

This clonotype occurred a few times. The chain carries TRBV5-1 and TRBJ2-7; D call uncertain. Per the germline V gene, CDR1 is SGHRS and CDR2 is YFSETQ. There are 13 residues in the CDR3. Trimming cost V 6 bases and J 6 bases, with 16 bases left between them. The CDR3 spells CASTQTDLGEQYF. CDR3 DNA: TGCGCCAGCACCCAAACCGATTTAGGCGAGCAGTACTTC.

This clonotype has at least ten counts. The CDR3 nucleotides read TGTGCCAGCAGCTGGGACAGAGGTGAAGCTTTCTTT. Protein: CASSWDRGEAFF. V is TRBV7-9 and J is TRBJ1-1; 7 bases are a match to TRBD1. The trim removed 4 bases at V and 7 bases at J, leaving 3 bases unmatched. Germline-derived CDR1 and CDR2 are SEHNR and FQNEAQ (reference sequence). This CDR3 has 12 amino acids.